This TCR beta chain is drawn from a study of T cell changes during pregnancy in multiple sclerosis. The CDR3 spans 15 residues. In germline, CDR1 is MDHEN, CDR2 SYDVKM. With V trimmed by 3 bases and J by 5 bases, 7 bases remained unmatched. Profiled with immunoSEQ multiplex PCR; TCRdb holds only in-frame clones, not every one. The sample lists under 15,000 clones; about 88% were seen once. The receptor was derived from a female donor in good health, enrolled as a control in a pregnancy study. The material was CD8+ T cells from peripheral blood mononuclear cells, obtained in the second trimester of pregnancy. The rearrangement joins TRBV28 to TRBJ1-1; 9 positions agree with TRBD1. CDR3 coding DNA: TGTGCCAGCAGTTTCGAACAGGGGGCCGAGACTGAAGCTTTCTTT. This encodes CASSFEQGAETEAFF.